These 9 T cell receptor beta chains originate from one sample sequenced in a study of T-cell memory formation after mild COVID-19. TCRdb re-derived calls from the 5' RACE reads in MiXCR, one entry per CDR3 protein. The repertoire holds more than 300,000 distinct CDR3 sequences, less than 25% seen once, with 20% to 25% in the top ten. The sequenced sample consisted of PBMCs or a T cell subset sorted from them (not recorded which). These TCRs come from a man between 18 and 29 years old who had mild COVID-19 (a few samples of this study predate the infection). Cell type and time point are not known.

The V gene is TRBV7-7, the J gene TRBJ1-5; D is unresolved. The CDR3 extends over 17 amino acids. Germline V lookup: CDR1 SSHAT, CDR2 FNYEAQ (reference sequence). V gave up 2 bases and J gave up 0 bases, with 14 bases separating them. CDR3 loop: CASSLICGDYSNQPQHF. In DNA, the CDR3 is TGTGCCAGCAGCTTAATTTGTGGAGACTATAGCAATCAGCCCCAGCATTTT.

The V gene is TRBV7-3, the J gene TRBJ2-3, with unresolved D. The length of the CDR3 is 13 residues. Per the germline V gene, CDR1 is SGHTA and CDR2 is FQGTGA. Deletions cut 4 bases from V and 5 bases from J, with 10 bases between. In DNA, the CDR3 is TGTGCCAGCAGCTCCCGGCGGCAAGATACGCAGTATTTT. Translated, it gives CASSSRRQDTQYF.

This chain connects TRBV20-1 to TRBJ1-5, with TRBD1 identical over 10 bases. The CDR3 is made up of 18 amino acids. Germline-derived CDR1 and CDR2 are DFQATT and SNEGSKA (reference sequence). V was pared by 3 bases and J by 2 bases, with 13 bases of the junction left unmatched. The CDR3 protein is CSARTTTGGRIGNQPQHF. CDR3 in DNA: TGCAGTGCTAGGACAACGACAGGGGGCCGGATTGGCAATCAGCCCCAGCATTTT.

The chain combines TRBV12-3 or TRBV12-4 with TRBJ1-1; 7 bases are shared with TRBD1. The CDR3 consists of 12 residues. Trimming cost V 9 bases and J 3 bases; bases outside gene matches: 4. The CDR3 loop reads CASWDSYTEAFF. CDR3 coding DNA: TGTGCCAGTTGGGACAGCTACACTGAAGCTTTCTTT.

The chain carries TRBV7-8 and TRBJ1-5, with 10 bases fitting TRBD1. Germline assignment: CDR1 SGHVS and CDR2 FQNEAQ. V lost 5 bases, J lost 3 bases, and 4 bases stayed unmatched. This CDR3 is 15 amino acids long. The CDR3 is CASSRDRGTNQPQHF. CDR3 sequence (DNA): TGTGCCAGCAGCCGGGACAGGGGAACCAATCAGCCCCAGCATTTT.

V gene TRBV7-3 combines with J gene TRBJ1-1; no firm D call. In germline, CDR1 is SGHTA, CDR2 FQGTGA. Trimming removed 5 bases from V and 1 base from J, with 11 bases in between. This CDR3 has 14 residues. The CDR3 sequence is CASSPGWGNTEAFF. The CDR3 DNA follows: TGTGCCAGCAGCCCCGGGTGGGGGAACACTGAAGCTTTCTTT.

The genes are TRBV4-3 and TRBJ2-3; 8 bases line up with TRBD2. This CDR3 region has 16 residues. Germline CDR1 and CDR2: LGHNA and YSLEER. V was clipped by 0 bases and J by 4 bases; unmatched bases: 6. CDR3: CASSQDRDSGADTQYF. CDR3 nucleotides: TGCGCCAGCAGCCAAGATCGGGATAGCGGGGCAGATACGCAGTATTTT.

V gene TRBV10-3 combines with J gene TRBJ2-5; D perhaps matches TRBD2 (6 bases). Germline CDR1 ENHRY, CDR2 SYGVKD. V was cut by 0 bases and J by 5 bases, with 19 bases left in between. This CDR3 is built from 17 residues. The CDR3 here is CAISESARDSSGETQYF. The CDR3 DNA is TGTGCCATCAGTGAGTCAGCGCGGGACTCCTCAGGGGAGACCCAGTACTTC.

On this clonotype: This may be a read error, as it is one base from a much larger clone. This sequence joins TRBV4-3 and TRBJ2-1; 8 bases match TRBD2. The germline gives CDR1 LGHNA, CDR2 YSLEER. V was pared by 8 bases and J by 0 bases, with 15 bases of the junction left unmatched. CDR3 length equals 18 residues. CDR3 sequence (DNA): TGCGCCAGCCGCGGGGGACTAGAGGGGTCTAGCTCCTACAATGAGCAGTTCTTC. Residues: CASRGGLEGSSSYNEQFF.